This TCR beta chain was captured by sequencing in a study of T cells in Graves' hyperthyroidism and ophthalmopathy. RNA transcripts provided the source from which TCR beta CDR3 regions were amplified. The HTBI primer set drove a first-round RT-PCR of the TCR CDR3. TCRdb processed the multiplex PCR reads anew with MiXCR; each CDR3 protein has one entry. The sample contains hundreds of thousands of distinct CDR3 sequences, roughly 25% of which appear only once. The germline gives CDR1 LNHDA, CDR2 SQIVND (reference sequence). The CDR3 is made up of 14 amino acids. The trim removed 10 bases at V and 7 bases at J, leaving 12 bases unmatched. Patients were aged 18 to 65, had disease duration under 2 months, and had newly diagnosed hyperthyroidism. Concerning this clonotype: Its antigen is currently unknown.

Study-level points and caveats: Ophthalmopathy onset followed model prediction by a median around 6.9 months.

This chain joins TRBV19 and TRBJ2-1, with 8 positions matching TRBD2. This TCR was recovered from a man aged 45-65 years with Graves' hyperthyroidism. The sample was blood. CDR3 sequence: CATNTGRATNEQFF. As DNA, the CDR3 is TGTGCCACAAACACCGGGAGGGCCACGAATGAGCAGTTCTTC.